This T cell receptor beta chain was observed in a study of molecular identifiers for immune sequencing clone quantification. At the level of the study: Four of five RNA aliquots from around 20,000 or 100,000 naive CD8 T cells were sequenced. Study results and caveats: Clone sizes could be underestimated for highly expanded clones when identical TCR molecules share a barcode.

MiXCR was run by TCRdb on the PCR reads, yielding one entry per CDR3 protein. The profile covers more than 550,000 distinct CDR3 sequences, with roughly 23% appearing a single time and 0.7% to 0.95% taken by the ten largest. Naive CD8 T cells were picked out by sorting for CD8+CD4-CCR7+CD45RA+. In germline, CDR1 is SGHAT, CDR2 FQNNGV. The CDR3 is 13 residues long. Trimming removed 7 bases from V and 1 base from J, with 10 bases in between. About this clonotype itself: Its antigen is still unknown.

Sequenced sample: naive CD8+ T cells from blood, with Jurkat cell RNA spiked in. Indicated subset: FACS-sorted CD8+CD4-CCR7+CD45RA+ naive T cells. This TCR was sampled from a human donor in good health. Some libraries in this study had Jurkat cell RNA spiked in. V gene TRBV11-2 combines with J gene TRBJ1-1; D ambiguous. CDR3 DNA: TGTGCCAGCAAGGGCAGATCGAACACTGAAGCTTTCTTT. This gives the protein CASKGRSNTEAFF.